What follows is one TCR beta chain and its context. Its antigen remains unidentified. This sample stems from a study of cytomegalovirus exposure and HLA in healthy donors. General study points: A previous analysis found most TCR beta V segments productive roughly 87% or roughly 30% of the time.

Use of 60 Vbeta and 13 Jbeta primers characterized the PCR. Clones were read by immunoSEQ multiplex PCR, and TCRdb kept only the in-frame ones, dropping some. The sample yields 55,000 to 70,000 clones, about 69% seen once. Sequenced input: PBMCs. The TCR sequence derives from a woman in her 30s in good health and CMV-seronegative.

This chain's CDR3 is CASSLGSRYTGELFF. In nucleotides, the CDR3 is TGTGCCAGCAGCTTAGGGTCCAGATACACCGGGGAGCTGTTTTTT. J is TRBJ2-2 and V is TRBV7-2; no clear D. Deletions cut 1 base from V and 3 bases from J, with 9 bases between. The CDR3 contains 15 residues. The germline gives CDR1 SGHTA, CDR2 FQGNSA.